Listed here are 32 T cell receptor beta chains from one sample, sequenced in a study of blood T cell repertoires in COVID-19. Generated by immunoSEQ multiplex PCR, the TCRdb table keeps only in-frame clones and is missing some. Found here are about 320,000 clones, 90% of them singletons; the top ten hold 2% to 3%. What was sequenced was PBMCs or T cells enriched from blood (not recorded which). The receptors originated from a man aged 60 to 75 who had recovered from COVID-19.

J is TRBJ1-2 and V is TRBV6-5, with D uncertain. Between the trimmed V and J ends, which lost 0 bases and 2 bases, there was a span of 7 bases. Germline V CDR1 and CDR2: MNHEY, SVGAGI. This CDR3 comprises 14 residues. CDR3 sequence reads: CASSYSPANYGYTF. CDR3 bases: TGTGCCAGCAGTTACTCACCAGCGAACTATGGCTACACCTTC.

This clone was found many times. The chain joins TRBV6-5 to TRBJ2-2; 9 bases map to TRBD2. The V and J ends lost 5 bases and 5 bases, in that order; junction bases with no gene match: 6. From germline, CDR1 is MNHEY and CDR2 SVGAGI. The CDR3 extends over 15 amino acids. CDR3 protein: CASSPPGLATGELFF. Here the CDR3 DNA reads TGTGCCAGCAGTCCTCCGGGACTAGCAACCGGGGAGCTGTTTTTT.

The V call is TRBV7-9, the J call TRBJ2-3; D perhaps matches TRBD2 (5 bases). Germline CDR1 and CDR2: SEHNR and FQNEAQ (reference sequence). V was cut by 6 bases and J by 0 bases, with 13 bases left in between. The CDR3 extends over 15 amino acids. The CDR3 sequence: CASSERRTSTDTQYF. The CDR3 region has the DNA TGTGCCAGCAGTGAACGACGGACTAGCACAGATACGCAGTATTTT.

This rearrangement joins TRBV11-3 to TRBJ2-1, with D possibly matching TRBD1 (5 bases). CDR3 length equals 12 residues. The V gene lost 3 bases and the J gene lost 9 bases, with 9 bases spanning the gap. CDR1 SGHNT and CDR2 YENEEA come from the germline V gene. The CDR3 spells CASSFDRSEQFF. The CDR3 DNA is TGTGCCAGCAGCTTTGACAGATCTGAGCAGTTCTTC.

The chain is built from TRBV10-3 and TRBJ1-2; no firm D call. The CDR3 consists of 15 residues. The ends were cut back, 0 bases at V and 0 bases at J, with 8 bases in the middle. The germline gives CDR1 ENHRY, CDR2 SYGVKD. The chain's CDR3 is CAISESLEPNYGYTF. As DNA, the CDR3 is TGTGCCATCAGTGAGTCTTTGGAGCCTAACTATGGCTACACCTTC.

V is TRBV2 and J is TRBJ2-5, with D hard to call. V was trimmed by 8 bases and J by 1 base, leaving 11 bases between them. This CDR3 has 13 residues. Germline lookup yields CDR1 SNHLY and CDR2 FYNNEI. The CDR3 reads CASWVSPQETQYF. CDR3 in DNA: TGTGCCAGCTGGGTTAGCCCCCAAGAGACCCAGTACTTC.

This chain uses TRBV4-1 with TRBJ1-2, with TRBD1 matching over 8 bases. This CDR3 has 16 amino acids. Trimming took 0 bases from V and 8 from J; bases not matched to a gene: 11. Germline CDR1 reads MGHRA; CDR2 reads YSYEKL. The CDR3 bases are TGCGCCAGCAGCCAAGACACCGGACAGGGCTTTCGAGGCTACACCTTC. Translation gives CASSQDTGQGFRGYTF.

This sequence joins TRBV5-1 and TRBJ2-1, with TRBD1 matching 7 bases. Germline V gene data show CDR1 as SGHRS and CDR2 as YFSETQ. Unmatched junction bases numbered 7, after V lost 4 bases and J lost 0 bases. CDR3 length: 16 residues. CDR3 protein: CASSPRQGSSYNEQFF. In nucleotides, the CDR3 is TGCGCCAGCAGCCCGCGACAGGGTTCCTCCTACAATGAGCAGTTCTTC.

The V gene is TRBV2, the J gene TRBJ2-2; 7 positions agree with TRBD2. The junction had 6 bases not matched to a gene; V was cut back by 4 bases and J by 4 bases. This CDR3 spans 15 amino acids. Germline assignment: CDR1 SNHLY and CDR2 FYNNEI. The CDR3 is CASSAQRGGTGELFF. CDR3 DNA: TGTGCCAGCAGTGCTCAGCGGGGAGGCACCGGGGAGCTGTTTTTT.

The J gene is TRBJ2-7, the V gene TRBV21-1; the listed D gene, TRBD1, was not tested against the DNA. TRBV21-1 is classified as a pseudogene. The CDR3 runs 17 residues. The CDR3 is CASSRNPPTGNVYEQYF. CDR3 bases: TGTGCCAGCAGCAGAAATCCACCGACAGGGAACGTCTACGAGCAGTACTTC.

J is TRBJ2-6 and V is TRBV9; 11 bases match TRBD2. The CDR3 spans 18 residues. CDR1 is SGDLS and CDR2 is YYNGEE in the germline V gene. J gave up 4 bases and V 1 base, and 7 bases lay outside the gene matches. The CDR3 is CASSVIAGGPWGANVLTF. The CDR3 DNA reads TGTGCCAGCAGCGTAATAGCGGGAGGGCCGTGGGGGGCCAACGTCCTGACTTTC.

The chain links TRBV4-3 to TRBJ1-4; D might be TRBD1 (6 bases). This CDR3 contains 13 residues. From germline, CDR1 is LGHNA and CDR2 YSLEER. Deletions cut 0 bases from V and 10 bases from J, with 9 bases between. CDR3 residues: CASSQEQGAKLFF. CDR3 sequence (DNA): TGCGCCAGCAGCCAAGAACAGGGTGCAAAACTGTTTTTT.

This clone was observed a handful of times. The chain joins TRBV25-1 to TRBJ1-2, with D maybe TRBD1 (5 bases). The germline V gene has CDR1 MGHDK and CDR2 SYGVNS. Trimming shortened V by 1 base and J by 6 bases, and 18 bases separated the two germline ends. This CDR3 region has 16 residues. CDR3 sequence (DNA): TGTGCCAGCAGTGAATGGGGGGGTCGAGGGTCGGATGGCTACACCTTC. Translating it yields CASSEWGGRGSDGYTF.

V gene TRBV6-5 combines with J gene TRBJ1-1, with D perhaps matching TRBD1 (5 bases). This CDR3 comprises 15 residues. CDR1 and CDR2 from the germline V gene are MNHEY and SVGAGI. Deletions cut 7 bases from V and 5 bases from J, with 20 bases between. CDR3: CASTPGWGGWTEAFF. CDR3 DNA sequence: TGTGCCAGCACCCCGGGGTGGGGGGGGTGGACTGAAGCTTTCTTT.

This clone was seen many times. V and J are TRBV2 and TRBJ2-7; 7 bases fit TRBD1. Unmatched junction bases numbered 12, after V lost 4 bases and J lost 3 bases. The CDR3 extends over 16 amino acids. Germline V CDR1 and CDR2: SNHLY, FYNNEI. The CDR3 bases are TGTGCCAGCAGTGCGAAAACCGGGACAGAGAACTACGAGCAGTACTTC. Protein: CASSAKTGTENYEQYF.

This clone was counted once. The chain couples TRBV7-3 to TRBJ2-1; TRBD1 aligns across 7 bases. This CDR3 comprises 16 residues. Germline lookup yields CDR1 SGHTA and CDR2 FQGTGA. V lost 1 base, J lost 4 bases, and 7 bases stayed unmatched. This CDR3 reads CASSLNSGTVYNEQFF. Here the CDR3 DNA reads TGTGCCAGCAGCTTAAATTCGGGGACAGTTTACAATGAGCAGTTCTTC.

CDR3 in DNA: TGTGCCAGCAGCTCCGGACAGGACTACAATGAGCAGTTCTTC. Its protein is CASSSGQDYNEQFF. The V call is TRBV5-4, the J call TRBJ2-1; 7 nucleotides match TRBD1. Germline V gives CDR1 SGHNT, CDR2 YYREEE (reference sequence). With V trimmed by 3 bases and J by 3 bases, 3 bases remained unmatched. This CDR3 region has 14 residues.

This clone has a single count. The identical CDR3 is also encoded by other nucleotide sequences in the sample. J is TRBJ1-2 and V is TRBV10-3; a possible D gene is TRBD1 (6 bases). V was pared by 2 bases and J by 2 bases, with 6 bases between. The CDR3 length is 13 residues. In germline, CDR1 is ENHRY, CDR2 SYGVKD. The CDR3 loop is CAISERGNYGYTF. CDR3 sequence (DNA): TGTGCCATCAGTGAGAGGGGGAACTATGGCTACACCTTC.

The gene calls are TRBV7-3 and TRBJ2-7; 7 nucleotides agree with TRBD1. Germline V CDR1 and CDR2: SGHTA, FQGTGA. CDR3 size: 15 residues. Trimming took 1 base from V and 2 from J; bases not matched to a gene: 5. CDR3 sequence reads: CASSLSGTVAYEQYF. The CDR3, as DNA: TGTGCCAGCAGCTTAAGTGGGACAGTTGCCTACGAGCAGTACTTC.

This chain links TRBV29-1 with TRBJ1-2, with 7 bases lining up with TRBD1. This CDR3 comprises 12 residues. Germline V gene data show CDR1 as SQVTM and CDR2 as ANQGSEA. The J segment lost 5 bases and the V segment lost 6 bases, leaving 6 bases of the junction unmatched. Here the CDR3 DNA reads TGCAGCGTGACCGGGACAGATTATGGCTACACCTTC. Amino acid sequence: CSVTGTDYGYTF.

The chain uses TRBV4-1 and TRBJ2-4; no reliable D call. Per germline, CDR1 MGHRA and CDR2 YSYEKL. V was pared by 0 bases and J by 0 bases, with 12 bases between. This CDR3 has 17 amino acids. DNA of the CDR3: TGCGCCAGCAGCCAAGATCCAGAACCGATAGCCAAAAACATTCAGTACTTC. This codes for CASSQDPEPIAKNIQYF.

Concerning this clone: Other DNA sequences within the sample encode an identical CDR3. The chain recombines TRBV20-1 with TRBJ1-1; D ambiguous. Germline V gene data show CDR1 as DFQATT and CDR2 as SNEGSKA (reference sequence). Deletions cut 5 bases from V and 0 bases from J, with 4 bases between. This CDR3 region has 11 residues. The CDR3 loop is CSADMNTEAFF. The CDR3 coding sequence is TGCAGTGCTGACATGAACACTGAAGCTTTCTTT.

This clone was counted between two and nine times. The genes are TRBV5-6 and TRBJ2-1, with TRBD2 identical over 10 bases. The V gene end was trimmed by 5 bases and the J gene end by 8 bases; junction bases not matched to a gene: 10. CDR3 length: 15 amino acids. Germline V gene lookup returns CDR1 SGHDT and CDR2 YYEEEE. The CDR3 protein is CASSLFSAGGYEQFF. The CDR3, as DNA: TGTGCCAGCAGTCTCTTCTCAGCGGGGGGGTATGAGCAGTTCTTC.

The J gene is TRBJ1-2, the V gene TRBV7-9; the D is unclear. The V end lost 5 bases, the J end lost 8 bases, and 9 bases lay between the germline ends. This CDR3 comprises 11 residues. Per germline, CDR1 SEHNR and CDR2 FQNEAQ (reference sequence). This CDR3 reads CASSPLLGYTF. As DNA, the CDR3 is TGTGCCAGCAGCCCCCTTTTGGGCTACACCTTC.

V and J are TRBV7-2 and TRBJ2-1, with D tentatively TRBD2 (7 bases). The germline gives CDR1 SGHTA, CDR2 FQGNSA. The CDR3 is 15 amino acids. V gave up 5 bases and J gave up 6 bases, with 17 bases separating them. As DNA, the CDR3 is TGTGCCAGCAGCCTCGAAGGGGGGGCTGTCAATGAGCAGTTCTTC. Translating it yields CASSLEGGAVNEQFF.

The chain couples TRBV5-4 to TRBJ2-7; 9 bases match TRBD2. This CDR3 comprises 15 residues. Unmatched junction bases numbered 5, after V lost 1 base and J lost 3 bases. CDR1 is SGHNT and CDR2 is YYREEE in the germline V gene (reference sequence). The CDR3 here is CASSLLLAGSYEQYF. The CDR3 nucleotides are TGTGCCAGCAGCTTGCTACTAGCGGGCAGCTACGAGCAGTACTTC.

This clone showed up just a few times. This sample also contains other DNA sequences that code for the same CDR3. The rearrangement joins TRBV24-1 to TRBJ1-5; tentative D call: TRBD1 (5 bases). This CDR3 is built from 15 residues. Germline CDR1 KGHDR, CDR2 SFDVKD. Trimming stripped 3 bases from V and 0 bases from J, with 8 bases between. CDR3 sequence (DNA): TGTGCCACCAGTGATGAAGGACATAGCAATCAGCCCCAGCATTTT. Amino acids: CATSDEGHSNQPQHF.

V gene TRBV5-4 combines with J gene TRBJ2-1, with 13 bases matching TRBD2. The CDR3 is 20 amino acids. CDR1 and CDR2 from the germline V gene are SGHNT and YYREEE (reference sequence). The trim removed 4 bases at V and 0 bases at J, leaving 13 bases unmatched. The CDR3 DNA reads as TGTGCCAGCAGCCGGGACCTGACTAGCGGGGGGCCCAGCTCCTACAATGAGCAGTTCTTC. Translation gives CASSRDLTSGGPSSYNEQFF.

The chain carries TRBV5-1 and TRBJ1-6; 10 nucleotides line up with TRBD1. Germline CDR1 is SGHRS and CDR2 is YFSETQ. CDR3 size: 18 residues. V shed 4 bases, J shed 0 bases, and the junction held 7 bases outside the gene matches. The CDR3 DNA is TGCGCCAGCAGCCCGGGACAGGGGTCTAGCTCCTATAATTCACCCCTCCACTTT. Its protein is CASSPGQGSSSYNSPLHF.

The V call is TRBV12-5, the J call TRBJ2-3; possibly TRBD2 for D (5 bases). The CDR3 sequence is 13 residues long. Germline V gene data show CDR1 as LGHNT and CDR2 as FRNRAP. V gave up 3 bases and J gave up 3 bases, with 7 bases separating them. The CDR3, as DNA: TGTGCTAGTGGTTTAGGCGGGACAGATACGCAGTATTTT. Amino acids: CASGLGGTDTQYF.

Note on this clone: The same CDR3 arises from other DNA sequences in this sample as well. The chain has TRBV7-3 and TRBJ2-3; 14 bases fit TRBD2. The CDR3 consists of 14 residues. V dropped 5 bases and J dropped 8; count of bases not matched to a gene: 3. CDR1 and CDR2 from the germline V gene are SGHTA and FQGTGA. CDR3 region: CASSPGTSGGTQYF. The CDR3 nucleotides read TGTGCCAGCAGCCCCGGGACTAGCGGGGGTACGCAGTATTTT. Variable domain in full (rest from reference TRBV7-3 and TRBJ2-3): GAGVSQTPSNKVTEKGKYVELRCDPISGHTALYWYRQSLGQGPEFLIYFQGTGAADDSGLPNDRFFAVRPEGSVSTLKIQRTERGDSAVYLCASSPGTSGGTQYFGPGTRLTVL.

In the case of this clone: The same CDR3 arises from other DNA sequences in this sample as well. V is TRBV29-1 and J is TRBJ1-4; D uncertain. There are 12 residues in the CDR3. V was trimmed by 7 bases and J by 10 bases, leaving 16 bases between them. Germline V gene data show CDR1 as SQVTM and CDR2 as ANQGSEA. The CDR3 DNA is TGCAGCGCCGCCCTTAGTGTCGGAAAACTGTTTTTT. Residues: CSAALSVGKLFF.